This TCR beta chain was retrieved from a study of a mutant IDH1 vaccine in newly diagnosed glioma. The overall study: Males made up 62.5% and females roughly 40% of treated patients, whose mean age was roughly 40 years. Earlier therapy was either radiotherapy, temozolomide, or both, and most got both.

Method: immunoSEQ multiplex PCR; TCRdb's copy keeps in-frame clones and lacks some. The sample has about 92,000 clones; approximately 83% are singletons. The time point: baseline, week 1 (first vaccination visit). The treatment is: pre-vaccination baseline after standard-of-care therapy. The donors' diagnosis was new WHO grade 3 or 4 astrocytoma that was IDH1-mutant and ATRX-lost. CDR3 length: 14 amino acids. Germline V gene lookup returns CDR1 SNHLY and CDR2 FYNNEI. V was clipped by 4 bases and J by 7 bases; unmatched bases: 8. The sample was PBMCs, taken from a glioma patient treated with radiotherapy, temozolomide or both. This receptor was identified in a woman between 50 and 59 years old with glioma. The rearrangement joins TRBV2 to TRBJ2-7; 9 nucleotides align to TRBD1. CDR3 sequence reads: CASSAGTGSGEQYF. CDR3 bases: TGTGCCAGCAGTGCGGGGACAGGGTCTGGGGAGCAGTACTTC.